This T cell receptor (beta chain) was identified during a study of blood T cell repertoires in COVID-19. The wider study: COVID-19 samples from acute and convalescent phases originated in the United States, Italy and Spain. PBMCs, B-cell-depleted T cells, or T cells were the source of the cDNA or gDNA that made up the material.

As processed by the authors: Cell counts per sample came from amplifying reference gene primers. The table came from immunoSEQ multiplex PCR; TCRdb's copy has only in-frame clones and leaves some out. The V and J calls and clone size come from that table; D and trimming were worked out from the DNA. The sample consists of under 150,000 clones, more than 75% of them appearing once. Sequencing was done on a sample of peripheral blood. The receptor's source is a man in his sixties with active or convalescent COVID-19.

This CDR3 is CASSPTGGYYNSPLHF. CDR3 sequence (DNA): TGTGCCAGCAGTCCGACAGGGGGCTACTATAATTCACCCCTCCACTTT. This chain connects TRBV28 to TRBJ1-6; 10 nucleotides match TRBD1. This CDR3 spans 16 amino acids. Germline assignment: CDR1 MDHEN and CDR2 SYDVKM. The ends lost 5 bases at V and 3 bases at J; junction bases unmatched: 4.